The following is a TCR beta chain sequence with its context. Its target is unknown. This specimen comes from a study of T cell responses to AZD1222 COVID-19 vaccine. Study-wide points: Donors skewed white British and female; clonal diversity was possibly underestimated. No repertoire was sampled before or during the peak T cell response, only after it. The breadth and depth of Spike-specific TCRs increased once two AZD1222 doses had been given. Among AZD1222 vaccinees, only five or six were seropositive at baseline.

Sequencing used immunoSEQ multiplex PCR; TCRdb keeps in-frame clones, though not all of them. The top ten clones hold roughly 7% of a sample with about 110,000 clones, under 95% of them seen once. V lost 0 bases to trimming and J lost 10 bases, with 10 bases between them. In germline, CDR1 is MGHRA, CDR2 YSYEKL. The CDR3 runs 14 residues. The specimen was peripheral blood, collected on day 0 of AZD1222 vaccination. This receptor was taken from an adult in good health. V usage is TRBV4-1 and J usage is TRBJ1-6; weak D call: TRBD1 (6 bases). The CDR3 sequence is CASSQEGGTSPLHF. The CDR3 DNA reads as TGCGCCAGCAGCCAAGAAGGGGGAACATCACCCCTCCACTTT.